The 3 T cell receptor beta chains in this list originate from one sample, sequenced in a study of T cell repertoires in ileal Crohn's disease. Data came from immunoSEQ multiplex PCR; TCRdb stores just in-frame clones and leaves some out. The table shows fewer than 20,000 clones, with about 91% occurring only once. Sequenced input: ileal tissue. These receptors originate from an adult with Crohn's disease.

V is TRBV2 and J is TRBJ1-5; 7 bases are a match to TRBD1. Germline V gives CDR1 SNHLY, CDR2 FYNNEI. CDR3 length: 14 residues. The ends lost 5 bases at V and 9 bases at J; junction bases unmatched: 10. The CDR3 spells CASSQTGVLRPQHF. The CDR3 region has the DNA TGTGCCAGCAGTCAAACAGGGGTGTTGCGGCCCCAGCATTTT.

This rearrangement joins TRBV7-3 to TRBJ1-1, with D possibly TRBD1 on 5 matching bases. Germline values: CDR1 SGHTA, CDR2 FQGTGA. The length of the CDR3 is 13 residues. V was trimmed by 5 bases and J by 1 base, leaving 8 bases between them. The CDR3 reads CASSIGQNTEAFF. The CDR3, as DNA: TGTGCCAGCAGCATAGGACAGAACACTGAAGCTTTCTTT.

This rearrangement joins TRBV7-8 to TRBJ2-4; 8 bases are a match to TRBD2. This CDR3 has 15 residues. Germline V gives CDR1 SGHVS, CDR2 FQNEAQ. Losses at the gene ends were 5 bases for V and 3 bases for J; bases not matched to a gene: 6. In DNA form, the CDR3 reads TGTGCCAGCAGCCGCGGGAGGTTGGTCAAAAACATTCAGTACTTC. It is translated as CASSRGRLVKNIQYF. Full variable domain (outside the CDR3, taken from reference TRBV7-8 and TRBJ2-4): GAGVSQSPRYKVAKRGQDVALRCDPISGHVSLFWYQQALGQGPEFLTYFQNEAQLDKSGLPSDRFFAERPEGSVSTLKIQRTQQEDSAVYLCASSRGRLVKNIQYFGAGTRLSVL.